Listed below are T cell receptor beta chains from one sample, sequenced in a study of blood T cell repertoires in COVID-19. The data were produced by immunoSEQ multiplex PCR, yet TCRdb's version contains in-frame clones alone and is incomplete. The repertoire holds around 300,000 clones, with around 90% as singletons. Input material: peripheral blood. The receptors shown here come from a man between 18 and 29 years old with active or convalescent COVID-19. The CDR3 runs from the conserved cysteine through the conserved F or W.

V gene	J gene	CDR3 protein
TRBV9	TRBJ2-2	CASSVGLFQGFDTGELFF
TRBV19	TRBJ2-3	CASSISRVTDTQYF
TRBV5-1	TRBJ2-1	CASSLAGLGSNEQFF
TRBV5-1	TRBJ2-1	CASSFPTGSVEQFF
TRBV27	TRBJ1-2	CASSPRGYGYTF
TRBV3-1/TRBV3-2	TRBJ2-1	CASSQGPTQGLELFEQFF
TRBV11-2	TRBJ1-1	CASSYRDTGWTEAFF
TRBV27	TRBJ1-6	CASKLSPGQKNYNSPLHF
TRBV5-6	TRBJ1-6	CASSLKGDSYPVSPLHF
TRBV28	TRBJ1-4	CASRGTGKTAEKLFF
TRBV3-1/TRBV3-2	TRBJ2-7	CASSQSPWLSFNPYEQYF